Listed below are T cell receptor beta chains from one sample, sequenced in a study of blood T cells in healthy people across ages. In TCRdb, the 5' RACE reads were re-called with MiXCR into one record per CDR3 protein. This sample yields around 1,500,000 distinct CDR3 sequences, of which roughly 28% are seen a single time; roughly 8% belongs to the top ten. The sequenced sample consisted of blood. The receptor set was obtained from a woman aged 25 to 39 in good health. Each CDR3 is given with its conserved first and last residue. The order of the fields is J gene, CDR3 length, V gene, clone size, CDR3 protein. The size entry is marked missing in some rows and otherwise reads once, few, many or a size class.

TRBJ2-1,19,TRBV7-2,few,CASSLEGSGRAPSYNEQFF
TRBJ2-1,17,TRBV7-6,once,CASSLGLAGGRRNEQFF
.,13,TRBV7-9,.,CASSFPGAYEQFF
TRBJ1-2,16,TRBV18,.,CASSPQGIEVNYGYTF
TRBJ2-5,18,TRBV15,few,CATSIPGLAGWTYNEQYF
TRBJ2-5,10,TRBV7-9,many,CASSRKTQYF
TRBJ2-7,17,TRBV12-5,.,CASGLDNRGPSSYEQYF
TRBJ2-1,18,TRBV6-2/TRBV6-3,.,CASSYPVGTSGSWDEQFF
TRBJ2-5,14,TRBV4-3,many,CASSQDTYYETQYF
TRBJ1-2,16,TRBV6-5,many,CASTKGGPTSSYGYTF
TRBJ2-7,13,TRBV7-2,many,CASSPMANYEQYF
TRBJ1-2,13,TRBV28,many,CASSSTQGGGYTF
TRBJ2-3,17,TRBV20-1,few,CSARDAAGVAGVDTQYF
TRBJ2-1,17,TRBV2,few,CASSEGLALLPGNEQFF
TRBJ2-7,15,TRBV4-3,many,CASSLGGTGRDEQYF
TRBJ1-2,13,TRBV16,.,CASSPLGFDGYTF
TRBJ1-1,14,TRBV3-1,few,CASSARDTGTEAFF
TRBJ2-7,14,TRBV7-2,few,CASSPSPGASEQYF
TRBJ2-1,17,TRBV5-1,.,CASSPGTSYTLGNEQFF
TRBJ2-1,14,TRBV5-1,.,CASSPGTSRFEQFF
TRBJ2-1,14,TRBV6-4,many,CASSDEVHRGEQFF
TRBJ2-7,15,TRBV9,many,CASSEKGLPTYEQYF
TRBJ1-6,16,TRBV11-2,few,CASSLAGTPYNSPLHF
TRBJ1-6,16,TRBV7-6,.,CASSLARAGTDSPLHF
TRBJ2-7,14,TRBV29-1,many,CSVAGGAGTYEQYF
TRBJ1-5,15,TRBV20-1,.,CSARETGNYNQPQHF
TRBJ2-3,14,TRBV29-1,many,CSVEGSGRGRSQYF
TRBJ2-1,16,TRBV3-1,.,CASSRSRGKAVGEQFF
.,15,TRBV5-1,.,CASRPTRGLGETQYF
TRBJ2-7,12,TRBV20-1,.,CSARYRSYERYF
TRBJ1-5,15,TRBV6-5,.,CASSPDRGTNQPQHF
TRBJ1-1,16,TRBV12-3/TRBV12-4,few,CASSRNRVGGHTEAFF
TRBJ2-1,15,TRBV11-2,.,CASSLGVGLYNEQFF